The 28 T cell receptor beta chains listed next were all sequenced from one sample in a study of CXCR3-negative and CXCR3-positive naive CD8 T cells. Their antigen targets remain unknown. Findings of the study overall: Hydrophobicity of TRB CDR3s was greater in CXCR3-positive naive cells than in CXCR3-negative naive cells.

In preparing the TRB cDNA libraries, 5' RACE with UMI labels was used. TCRdb reprocessed the 5' RACE reads and keeps a single row for each CDR3 protein, giving no DNA. Its listing shows about 130,000 distinct CDR3 sequences. The sequencing input was naive CXCR3+ CD8+ T cells from blood. The subset is: CD45RO-CCR7+CD27+CD95- naive CD8+ T cells expressing CXCR3 (TNR3+). These receptors originate from a human donor in good health. Some clones in this sample may be carry-over from other donors' samples.

The chain uses TRBV27 and TRBJ1-2; TCRdb returns TRBD1, unconfirmable since there is no DNA. CDR1 and CDR2 from the germline V gene are MNHEY and SMNVEV (reference sequence). The CDR3 is 15 residues long. The CDR3 loop reads CASRLNMGQGEGYTF.

The rearrangement joins TRBV7-9 to TRBJ1-2; the D call from TCRdb, TRBD1, cannot be confirmed without DNA. There are 15 residues in the CDR3. CDR1 is SEHNR, CDR2 FQNEAQ, per germline (reference sequence). The CDR3 is CASSSQTGTNYGYTF.

The V call is TRBV20-1, the J call TRBJ2-7; lacking DNA, the TRBD1 call made by TCRdb goes unchecked. The CDR3 spans 15 residues. Germline CDR1 reads DFQATT; CDR2 reads SNEGSKA (reference sequence). The CDR3: CSARAQGRGTYEQYF.

The chain uses TRBV6-2 or TRBV6-3 and TRBJ2-1; there is no DNA to check the TCRdb D call of TRBD2. CDR1 MNHEY and CDR2 SVGEGT come from the germline V gene. This CDR3 contains 14 residues. CDR3 region: CASTPSGGYNEQFF.

The CDR3 protein is CASSPPGVANYGYTF. The chain links TRBV7-9 to TRBJ1-2; TCRdb gives TRBD1 as the D gene, but with no DNA this cannot be confirmed. The CDR3 consists of 15 residues. The germline V gene encodes CDR1 SEHNR and CDR2 FQNEAQ (reference sequence).

The chain uses TRBV29-1 and TRBJ2-7; TCRdb's assignment of TRBD1 cannot be checked, as there is no DNA. Germline CDR1 reads SQVTM; CDR2 reads ANQGSEA. CDR3 size: 14 residues. CDR3 region: CSVKVAGGSYEQYF.

This chain joins TRBV28 and TRBJ2-7; no DNA is available, so the TRBD1 call from TCRdb remains unchecked. Germline CDR1 is MDHEN and CDR2 is SYDVKM. CDR3 length: 12 amino acids. CDR3 in amino acids: CASTGTAYEQYF.

The chain is built from TRBV4-1 and TRBJ2-7; as DNA is missing, the TRBD2 call by TCRdb cannot be tested. Germline V gene sequence: CDR1 MGHRA, CDR2 YSYEKL. The CDR3 has 14 amino acids. CDR3 amino acids: CASSYSGGAEMQYF.

The V gene is TRBV28, the J gene TRBJ2-7; the TCRdb call, TRBD2, lacks DNA for checking. CDR1 is MDHEN, CDR2 SYDVKM, per germline. The CDR3 has 13 amino acids. The CDR3 here is CATRGDSSYEQYF.

The rearrangement uses TRBV27 and TRBJ2-7; TCRdb indicates TRBD1, and absent DNA this call remains unverified. The germline V gene encodes CDR1 MNHEY and CDR2 SMNVEV (reference sequence). The CDR3 consists of 13 residues. CDR3 residues: CASSYRQGYEQYF.

The chain couples TRBV29-1 to TRBJ2-1; TCRdb outputs TRBD1, but without DNA this stays unchecked. Germline values: CDR1 SQVTM, CDR2 ANQGSEA. This CDR3 contains 11 residues. The CDR3 region is CSVEDQGAQFF.

The chain has TRBV6-6 and TRBJ2-7. CDR1 MNHNY and CDR2 SVGAGI come from the germline V gene (reference sequence). The CDR3 has 14 amino acids. The CDR3: CASSFSDGSYEQYF.

This chain connects TRBV10-3 to TRBJ2-7. This CDR3 comprises 15 residues. Per the germline V gene, CDR1 is ENHRY and CDR2 is SYGVKD. The CDR3 loop is CAISESYGVPHEQYF.

V and J are TRBV28 and TRBJ2-5. Germline assignment: CDR1 MDHEN and CDR2 SYDVKM. The CDR3 is made up of 14 amino acids. The CDR3 is CASSLYIRQETQYF.

V usage is TRBV20-1 and J usage is TRBJ1-5; TCRdb names TRBD1, which stays unverified in the absence of DNA. CDR3 length: 13 residues. Germline CDR1 DFQATT, CDR2 SNEGSKA (reference sequence). CDR3: CSAQTGFTQPQHF.

V and J are TRBV7-9 and TRBJ2-2. Per the germline V gene, CDR1 is SEHNR and CDR2 is FQNEAQ (reference sequence). The CDR3 runs to 14 residues. CDR3 sequence: CASSLALTTGELFF.

The chain couples TRBV28 to TRBJ2-2; TCRdb lists TRBD2, though no DNA is available to test this call. The CDR3 runs 14 residues. Germline CDR1 reads MDHEN; CDR2 reads SYDVKM. The CDR3 is CASSTRQGGGELFF.

The chain is built from TRBV12-3 or TRBV12-4 and TRBJ2-7; TCRdb's D gene call, TRBD1, goes unchecked for lack of DNA. The CDR3 is 13 residues long. The CDR3 region is CASTSRRGYEQYF.

V usage is TRBV7-3 and J usage is TRBJ2-1; TCRdb returns TRBD2, unconfirmable since there is no DNA. Germline CDR1 and CDR2: SGHTA and FQGTGA. The length of the CDR3 is 17 residues. The CDR3 sequence is CASSLEPSGGTDNEQFF.

The chain links TRBV7-9 to TRBJ2-7; absent DNA, TCRdb's TRBD2 call cannot be checked. CDR3 size: 13 residues. Germline values: CDR1 SEHNR, CDR2 FQNEAQ (reference sequence). The CDR3: CASSLPSGIEQYF.

The chain has TRBV19 and TRBJ2-1; TCRdb's D call, TRBD1, is unchecked because there is no DNA. The CDR3 spans 13 residues. Germline V gene sequence: CDR1 LNHDA, CDR2 SQIVND (reference sequence). The CDR3 loop reads CASRTGQYNEQFF.

V is TRBV28 and J is TRBJ2-3; the D gene TCRdb calls, TRBD1, cannot be checked with no DNA. From germline, CDR1 is MDHEN and CDR2 SYDVKM. The CDR3 runs 15 residues. CDR3 in amino acids: CASSFLWGRGDTQYF.

V and J are TRBV29-1 and TRBJ2-3. CDR1 SQVTM and CDR2 ANQGSEA come from the germline V gene. The CDR3 spans 14 residues. CDR3 residues: CSVEGQDSTDTQYF.

The chain couples TRBV5-5 to TRBJ2-2; TCRdb indicates TRBD1, and absent DNA this call remains unverified. Germline CDR1 is SGHKS and CDR2 is YYEKEE (reference sequence). There are 17 residues in the CDR3. The CDR3 loop is CASSQPTGSMDPGELFF.

V and J are TRBV13 and TRBJ2-3. Germline V gene data show CDR1 as PRHDT and CDR2 as FYEKMQ (reference sequence). The CDR3 runs 13 residues. The CDR3 protein is CASSAGISDTQYF.

The chain uses TRBV29-1 and TRBJ2-2; TCRdb selects TRBD1, and the lack of DNA leaves this call unchecked. This CDR3 is 11 amino acids long. Germline V gene data show CDR1 as SQVTM and CDR2 as ANQGSEA. The CDR3 sequence: CSVGLGGELLF.

The V gene is TRBV28, the J gene TRBJ2-7. CDR1 is MDHEN and CDR2 is SYDVKM in the germline V gene. The CDR3 extends over 12 amino acids. The CDR3 region is CASSFPVREQYF.

The V and J genes are TRBV25-1 and TRBJ1-1; as DNA is missing, the TRBD1 call by TCRdb cannot be tested. Germline lookup yields CDR1 MGHDK and CDR2 SYGVNS. This CDR3 spans 14 amino acids. CDR3 residues: CASSGTGVGTEAFF. Using reference TRBV25-1 and TRBJ1-1 for the parts outside the CDR3, the full variable domain is EADIYQTPRYLVIGTGKKITLECSQTMGHDKMYWYQQDPGMELHLIHYSYGVNSTEKGDLSSESTVSRIRTEHFPLTLESARPSHTSQYLCASSGTGVGTEAFFGQGTRLTVV.